The 4 T cell receptor beta chains below come from one sample, sequenced in a study of T-cell memory formation after mild COVID-19. TCRdb analysed the 5' RACE reads with MiXCR anew, one entry per CDR3 protein. Of a few hundred thousand distinct CDR3 sequences in the sample, approximately 23% were seen once. Material for sequencing was PBMCs or a T cell subset sorted from them (not recorded which). Every receptor here comes from an adult woman who had mild COVID-19 (a few samples of this study predate the infection). Cell type and time point are not known.

The rearrangement uses TRBV12-3 or TRBV12-4 and TRBJ2-1; tentative D call: TRBD2 (6 bases). V was trimmed by 3 bases and J by 15 bases, leaving 12 bases between them. The CDR3 consists of 11 residues. CDR3 sequence: CASSLGGSRFF. CDR3 coding DNA: TGTGCCAGCAGTTTGGGGGGATCACGGTTCTTC.

This clonotype has only a few counts. The chain has TRBV7-3 and TRBJ2-1; tentative D call: TRBD2 (6 bases). CDR3 length: 14 residues. Germline lookup yields CDR1 SGHTA and CDR2 FQGTGA. Trimming took off 7 bases at V and 5 bases at J, with 15 bases between the two ends. The CDR3 DNA reads as TGTGCCAGCACCCCGGGACTGACCCACAATGAGCAGTTCTTC. It yields the protein CASTPGLTHNEQFF.

This chain joins TRBV4-2 and TRBJ2-7, with 14 bases lining up with TRBD2. This CDR3 contains 17 residues. Germline lookup yields CDR1 LGHNA and CDR2 YNFKEQ. With 8 bases clipped from V and 2 bases from J, the junction kept 11 bases outside the gene matches. The CDR3 coding sequence is TGTGCCAGCGCGGGACTAGCGGGAGACCGCCGGACCTACGAGCAGTACTTC. Amino acid sequence: CASAGLAGDRRTYEQYF.

This clonotype was seen a few times. The chain joins TRBV12-3 or TRBV12-4 to TRBJ2-4; tentatively, D is TRBD1 (6 bases). The V and J ends lost 6 bases and 3 bases respectively, with 15 bases between them. This CDR3 comprises 15 residues. The CDR3 DNA sequence: TGTGCCAGCAGGTTGACAGGATTCGGCAAAAACATTCAGTACTTC. It encodes CASRLTGFGKNIQYF.